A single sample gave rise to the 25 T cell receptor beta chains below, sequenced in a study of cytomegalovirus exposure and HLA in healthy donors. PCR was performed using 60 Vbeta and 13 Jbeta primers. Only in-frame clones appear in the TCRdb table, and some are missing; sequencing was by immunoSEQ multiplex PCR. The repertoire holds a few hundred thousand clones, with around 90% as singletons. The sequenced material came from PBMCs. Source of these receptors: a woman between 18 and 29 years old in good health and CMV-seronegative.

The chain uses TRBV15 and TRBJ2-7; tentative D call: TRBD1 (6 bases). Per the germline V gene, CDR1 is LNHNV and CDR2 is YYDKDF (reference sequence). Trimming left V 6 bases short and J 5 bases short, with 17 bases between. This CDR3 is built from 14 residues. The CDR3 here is CATSGGLSLNEQYF. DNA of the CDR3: TGTGCCACCAGTGGGGGCCTGTCCCTTAACGAGCAGTACTTC.

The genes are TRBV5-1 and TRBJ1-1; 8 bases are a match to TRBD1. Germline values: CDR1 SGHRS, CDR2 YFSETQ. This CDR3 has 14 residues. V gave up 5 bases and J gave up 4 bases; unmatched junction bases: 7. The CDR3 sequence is CASSLYTGGTEAFF. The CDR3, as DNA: TGCGCCAGCAGTCTATACACAGGGGGCACTGAAGCTTTCTTT.

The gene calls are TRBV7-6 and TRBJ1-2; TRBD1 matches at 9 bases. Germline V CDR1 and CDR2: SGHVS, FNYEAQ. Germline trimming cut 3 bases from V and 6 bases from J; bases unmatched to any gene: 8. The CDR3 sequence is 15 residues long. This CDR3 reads CASSFSRDRVNGYTF. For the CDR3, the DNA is TGTGCCAGCAGCTTCTCTCGGGACAGGGTGAATGGCTACACCTTC.

CDR3 protein: CASSFGGPNSNQPQHF. CDR3 nucleotides: TGTGCCAGCAGCTTCGGGGGACCCAATAGCAATCAGCCCCAGCATTTT. The chain employs TRBV5-4 and TRBJ1-5, with D perhaps TRBD1 (5 bases). The V gene's germline CDR1 is SGHNT and CDR2 YYREEE (reference sequence). This CDR3 spans 16 amino acids. V lost 2 bases, J lost 0 bases, and 12 bases lay in between. Full variable domain (remainder filled in from reference TRBV5-4 and TRBJ1-5): ETGVTQSPTHLIKTRGQQVTLRCSSQSGHNTVSWYQQALGQGPQFIFQYYREEENGRGNFPPRFSGLQFPNYSSELNVNALELDDSALYLCASSFGGPNSNQPQHFGDGTRLSIL.

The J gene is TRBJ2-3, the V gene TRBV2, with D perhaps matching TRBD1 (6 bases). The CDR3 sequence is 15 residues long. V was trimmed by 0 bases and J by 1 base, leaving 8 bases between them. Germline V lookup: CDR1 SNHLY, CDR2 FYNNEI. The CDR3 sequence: CASSEANRGTDTQYF. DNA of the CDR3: TGTGCCAGCAGTGAAGCGAACAGGGGCACAGATACGCAGTATTTT. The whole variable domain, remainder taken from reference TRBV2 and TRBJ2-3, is EPEVTQTPSHQVTQMGQEVILRCVPISNHLYFYWYRQILGQKVEFLVSFYNNEISEKSEIFDDQFSVERPDGSNFTLKIRSTKLEDSAMYFCASSEANRGTDTQYFGPGTRLTVL.

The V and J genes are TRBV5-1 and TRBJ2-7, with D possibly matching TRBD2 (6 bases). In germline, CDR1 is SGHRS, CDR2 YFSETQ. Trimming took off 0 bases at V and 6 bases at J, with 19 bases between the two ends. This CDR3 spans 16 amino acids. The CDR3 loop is CASSLDLWRGVGEQYF. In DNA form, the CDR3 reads TGCGCCAGCAGCTTGGACCTTTGGCGGGGAGTTGGCGAGCAGTACTTC.

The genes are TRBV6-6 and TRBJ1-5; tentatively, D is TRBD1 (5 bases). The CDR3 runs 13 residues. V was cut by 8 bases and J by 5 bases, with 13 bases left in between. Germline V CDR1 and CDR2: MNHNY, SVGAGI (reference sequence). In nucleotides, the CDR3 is TGTGCCAGCGGGCACAGGAACGATCAGCCCCAGCATTTT. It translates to CASGHRNDQPQHF.

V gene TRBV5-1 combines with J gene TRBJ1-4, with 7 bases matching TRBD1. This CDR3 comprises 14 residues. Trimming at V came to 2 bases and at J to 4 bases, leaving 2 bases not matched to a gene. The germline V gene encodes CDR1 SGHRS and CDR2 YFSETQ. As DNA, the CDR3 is TGCGCCAGCAGCTTACAGGGGATTAATGAAAAACTGTTTTTT. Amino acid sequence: CASSLQGINEKLFF.

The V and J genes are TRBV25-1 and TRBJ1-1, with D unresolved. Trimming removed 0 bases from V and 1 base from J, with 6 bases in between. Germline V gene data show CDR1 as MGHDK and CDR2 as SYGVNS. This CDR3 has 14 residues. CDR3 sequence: CASSEYGRNTEAFF. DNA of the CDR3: TGTGCCAGCAGTGAATATGGCCGGAACACTGAAGCTTTCTTT.

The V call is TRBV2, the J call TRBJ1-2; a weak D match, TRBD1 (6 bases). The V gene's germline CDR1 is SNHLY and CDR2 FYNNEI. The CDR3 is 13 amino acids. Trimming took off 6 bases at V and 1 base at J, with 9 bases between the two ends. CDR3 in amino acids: CASRDSLNYGYTF. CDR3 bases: TGTGCCAGCAGGGACAGCCTTAACTATGGCTACACCTTC.

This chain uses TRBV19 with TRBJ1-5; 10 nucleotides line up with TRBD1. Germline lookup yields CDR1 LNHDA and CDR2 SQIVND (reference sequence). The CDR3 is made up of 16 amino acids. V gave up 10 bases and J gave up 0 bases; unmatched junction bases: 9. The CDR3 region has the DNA TGTGCCACCGGGACAGGGGAGAGGTTTAGCAATCAGCCCCAGCATTTT. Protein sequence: CATGTGERFSNQPQHF.

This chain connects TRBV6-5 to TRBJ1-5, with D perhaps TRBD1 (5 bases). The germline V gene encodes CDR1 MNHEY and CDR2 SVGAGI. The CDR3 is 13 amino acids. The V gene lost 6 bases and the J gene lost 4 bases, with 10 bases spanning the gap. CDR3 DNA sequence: TGTGCCAGCAGAACAAGGGGAAATCAGCCCCAGCATTTT. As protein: CASRTRGNQPQHF.

The CDR3 is CASSLDMGAREQYF. CDR3 bases: TGTGCCAGCAGCTTGGACATGGGGGCAAGGGAGCAGTACTTC. This rearrangement joins TRBV5-5 to TRBJ2-7; a weak D match, TRBD1 (6 bases). Deletions cut 0 bases from V and 7 bases from J, with 14 bases between. The germline gives CDR1 SGHKS, CDR2 YYEKEE (reference sequence). This CDR3 comprises 14 residues. Full variable domain (missing parts from reference TRBV5-5 and TRBJ2-7): DAGVTQSPTHLIKTRGQQVTLRCSPISGHKSVSWYQQVLGQGPQFIFQYYEKEERGRGNFPDRFSARQFPNYSSELNVNALLLGDSALYLCASSLDMGAREQYFGPGTRLTVT.

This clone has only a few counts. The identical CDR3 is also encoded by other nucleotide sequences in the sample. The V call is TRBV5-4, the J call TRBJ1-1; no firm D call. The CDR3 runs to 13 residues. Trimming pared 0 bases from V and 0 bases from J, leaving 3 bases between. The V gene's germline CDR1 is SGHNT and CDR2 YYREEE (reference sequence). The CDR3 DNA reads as TGTGCCAGCAGCTTGGGCGTGAACACTGAAGCTTTCTTT. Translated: CASSLGVNTEAFF.

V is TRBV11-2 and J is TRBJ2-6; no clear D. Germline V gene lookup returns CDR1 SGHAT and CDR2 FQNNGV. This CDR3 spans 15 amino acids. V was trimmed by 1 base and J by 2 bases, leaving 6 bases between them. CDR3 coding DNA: TGTGCCAGCAGCTTAGGAGCGACTGGGGCCAACGTCCTGACTTTC. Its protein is CASSLGATGANVLTF.

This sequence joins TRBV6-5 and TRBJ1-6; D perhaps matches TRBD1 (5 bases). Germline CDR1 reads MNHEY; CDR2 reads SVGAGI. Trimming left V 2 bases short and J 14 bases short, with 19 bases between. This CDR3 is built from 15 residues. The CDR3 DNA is TGTGCCAGCAGTTACCCGACAGCCTCTCTAGTGGCCCTCCACTTT. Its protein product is CASSYPTASLVALHF.

The CDR3 reads CASSYRHTASYEQYF. The CDR3 bases are TGTGCCAGCAGTTACCGTCATACAGCCTCCTACGAGCAGTACTTC. The chain recombines TRBV6-5 with TRBJ2-7; no clear D gene. CDR1 and CDR2 from the germline V gene are MNHEY and SVGAGI. This CDR3 spans 15 amino acids. V was cut by 2 bases and J by 0 bases, with 11 bases left in between.

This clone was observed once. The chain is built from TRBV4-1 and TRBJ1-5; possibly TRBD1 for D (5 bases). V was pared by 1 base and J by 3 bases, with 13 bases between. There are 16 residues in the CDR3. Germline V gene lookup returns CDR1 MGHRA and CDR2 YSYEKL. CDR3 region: CASSQVGGVANQPQHF. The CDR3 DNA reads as TGCGCCAGCAGCCAAGTGGGGGGGGTCGCCAATCAGCCCCAGCATTTT.

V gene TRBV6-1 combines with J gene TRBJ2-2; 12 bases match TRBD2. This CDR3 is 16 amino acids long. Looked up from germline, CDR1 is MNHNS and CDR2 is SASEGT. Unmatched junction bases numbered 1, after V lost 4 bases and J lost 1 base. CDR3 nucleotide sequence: TGTGCCAGCAGTGCGACTAGCGGGGGGAACACCGGGGAGCTGTTTTTT. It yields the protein CASSATSGGNTGELFF.

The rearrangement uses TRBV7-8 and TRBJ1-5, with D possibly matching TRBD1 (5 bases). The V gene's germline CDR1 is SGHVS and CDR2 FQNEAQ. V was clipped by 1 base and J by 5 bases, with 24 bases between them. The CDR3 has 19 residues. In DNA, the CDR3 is TGTGCCAGCAGCTTAGTTTGGGGGGGAGTCGAGGGAGCTGATCAGCCCCAGCATTTT. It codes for CASSLVWGGVEGADQPQHF.

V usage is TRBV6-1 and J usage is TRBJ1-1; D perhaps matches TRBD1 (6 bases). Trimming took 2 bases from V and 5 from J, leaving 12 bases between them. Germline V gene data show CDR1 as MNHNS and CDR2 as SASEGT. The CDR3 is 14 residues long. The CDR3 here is CASSEQAGETEAFF. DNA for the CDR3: TGTGCCAGCAGTGAACAGGCAGGGGAGACTGAAGCTTTCTTT.

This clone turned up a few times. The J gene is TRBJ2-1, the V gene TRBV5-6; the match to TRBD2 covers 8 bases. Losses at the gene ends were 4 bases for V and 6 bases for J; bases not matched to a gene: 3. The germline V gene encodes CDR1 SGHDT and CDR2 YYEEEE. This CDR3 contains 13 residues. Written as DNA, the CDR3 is TGTGCCAGCAGCCCGGCGGGGGGCAATGAGCAGTTCTTC. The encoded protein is CASSPAGGNEQFF.

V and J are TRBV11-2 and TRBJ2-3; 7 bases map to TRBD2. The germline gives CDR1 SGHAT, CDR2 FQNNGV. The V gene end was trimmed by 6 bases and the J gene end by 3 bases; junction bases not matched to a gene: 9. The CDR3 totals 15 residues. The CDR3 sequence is CASRSLAVGTDTQYF. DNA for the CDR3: TGTGCCAGCAGATCCCTAGCGGTGGGGACAGATACGCAGTATTTT.

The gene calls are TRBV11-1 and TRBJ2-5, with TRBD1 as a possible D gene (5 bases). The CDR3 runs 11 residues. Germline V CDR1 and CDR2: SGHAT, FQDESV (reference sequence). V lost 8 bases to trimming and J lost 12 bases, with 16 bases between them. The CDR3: CASSNSGMEYF. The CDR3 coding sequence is TGTGCCAGCTCGAACTCAGGGATGGAGTACTTC.

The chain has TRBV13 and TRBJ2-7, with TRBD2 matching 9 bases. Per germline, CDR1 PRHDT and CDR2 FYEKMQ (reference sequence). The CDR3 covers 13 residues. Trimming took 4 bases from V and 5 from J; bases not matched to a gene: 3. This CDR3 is CASSWLAGHEQYF. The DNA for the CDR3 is TGTGCCAGCAGCTGGCTAGCGGGGCACGAGCAGTACTTC.